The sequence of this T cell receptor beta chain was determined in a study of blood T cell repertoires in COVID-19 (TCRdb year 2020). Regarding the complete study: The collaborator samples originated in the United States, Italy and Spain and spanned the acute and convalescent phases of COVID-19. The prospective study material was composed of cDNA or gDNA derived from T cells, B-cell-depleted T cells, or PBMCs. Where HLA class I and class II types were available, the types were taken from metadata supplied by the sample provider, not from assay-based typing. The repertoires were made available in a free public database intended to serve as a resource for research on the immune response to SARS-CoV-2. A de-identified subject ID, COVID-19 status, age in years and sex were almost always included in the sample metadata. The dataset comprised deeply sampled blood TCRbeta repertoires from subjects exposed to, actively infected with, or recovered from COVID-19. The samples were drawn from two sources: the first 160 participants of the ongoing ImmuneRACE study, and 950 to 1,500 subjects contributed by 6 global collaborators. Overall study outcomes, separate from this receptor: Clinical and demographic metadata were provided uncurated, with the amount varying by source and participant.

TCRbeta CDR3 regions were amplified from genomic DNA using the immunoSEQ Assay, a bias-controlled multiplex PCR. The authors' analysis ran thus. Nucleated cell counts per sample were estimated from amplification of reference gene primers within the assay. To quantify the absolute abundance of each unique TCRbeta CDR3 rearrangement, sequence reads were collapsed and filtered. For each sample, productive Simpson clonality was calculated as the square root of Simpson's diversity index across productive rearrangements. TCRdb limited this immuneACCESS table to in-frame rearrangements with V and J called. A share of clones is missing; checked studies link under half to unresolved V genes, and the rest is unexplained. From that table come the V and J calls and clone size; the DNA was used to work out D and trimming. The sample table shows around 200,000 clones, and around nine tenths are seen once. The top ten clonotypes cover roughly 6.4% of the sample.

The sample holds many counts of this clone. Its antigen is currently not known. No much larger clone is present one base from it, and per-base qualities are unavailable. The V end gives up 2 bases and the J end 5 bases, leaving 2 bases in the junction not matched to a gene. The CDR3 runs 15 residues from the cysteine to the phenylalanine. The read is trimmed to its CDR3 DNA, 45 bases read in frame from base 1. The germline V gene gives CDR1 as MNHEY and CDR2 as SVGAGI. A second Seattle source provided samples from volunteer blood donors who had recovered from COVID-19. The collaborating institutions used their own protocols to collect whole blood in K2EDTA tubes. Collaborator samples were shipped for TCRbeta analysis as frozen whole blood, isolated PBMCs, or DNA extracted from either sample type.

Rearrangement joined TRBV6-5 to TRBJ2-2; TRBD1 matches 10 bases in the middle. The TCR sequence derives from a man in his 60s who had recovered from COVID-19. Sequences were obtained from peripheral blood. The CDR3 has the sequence CASSYTGQGTGELFF. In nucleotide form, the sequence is TGTGCCAGCAGTTACACGGGACAGGGGACCGGGGAGCTGTTTTTT.